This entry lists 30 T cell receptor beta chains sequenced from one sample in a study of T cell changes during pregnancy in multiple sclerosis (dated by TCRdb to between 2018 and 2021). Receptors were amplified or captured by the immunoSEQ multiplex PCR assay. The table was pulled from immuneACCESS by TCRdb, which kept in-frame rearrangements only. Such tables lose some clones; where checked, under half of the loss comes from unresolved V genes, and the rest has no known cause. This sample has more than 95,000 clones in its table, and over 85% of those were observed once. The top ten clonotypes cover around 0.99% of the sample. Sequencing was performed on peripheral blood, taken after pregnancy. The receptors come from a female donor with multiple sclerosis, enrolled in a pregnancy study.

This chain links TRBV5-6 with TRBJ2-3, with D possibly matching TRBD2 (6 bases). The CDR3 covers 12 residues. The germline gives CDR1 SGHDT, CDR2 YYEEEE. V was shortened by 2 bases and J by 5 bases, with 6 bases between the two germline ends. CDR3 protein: CASSFGGDTQYF. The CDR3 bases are TGTGCCAGCAGCTTCGGGGGAGATACGCAGTATTTT.

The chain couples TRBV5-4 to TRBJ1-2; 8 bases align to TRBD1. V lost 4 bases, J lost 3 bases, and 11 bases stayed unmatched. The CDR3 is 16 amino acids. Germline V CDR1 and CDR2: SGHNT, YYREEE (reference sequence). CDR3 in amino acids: CASSGGTGGEDYGYTF. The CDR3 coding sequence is TGTGCCAGCAGCGGAGGGACAGGCGGAGAAGACTATGGCTACACCTTC.

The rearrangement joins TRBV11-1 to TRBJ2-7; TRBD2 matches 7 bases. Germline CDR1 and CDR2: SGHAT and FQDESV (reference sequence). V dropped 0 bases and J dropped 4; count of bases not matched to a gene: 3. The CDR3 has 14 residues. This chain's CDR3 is CASSLAGGTYEQYF. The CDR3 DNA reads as TGTGCCAGCAGCTTAGCGGGGGGGACGTACGAGCAGTACTTC.

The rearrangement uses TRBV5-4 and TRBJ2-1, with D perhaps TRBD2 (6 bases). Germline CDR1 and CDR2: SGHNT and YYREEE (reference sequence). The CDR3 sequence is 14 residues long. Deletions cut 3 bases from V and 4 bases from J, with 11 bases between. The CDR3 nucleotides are TGTGCCAGCAGCTCCTCCGGGACTTACAATGAGCAGTTCTTC. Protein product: CASSSSGTYNEQFF. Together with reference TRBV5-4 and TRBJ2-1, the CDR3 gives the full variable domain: ETGVTQSPTHLIKTRGQQVTLRCSSQSGHNTVSWYQQALGQGPQFIFQYYREEENGRGNFPPRFSGLQFPNYSSELNVNALELDDSALYLCASSSSGTYNEQFFGPGTRLTVL.

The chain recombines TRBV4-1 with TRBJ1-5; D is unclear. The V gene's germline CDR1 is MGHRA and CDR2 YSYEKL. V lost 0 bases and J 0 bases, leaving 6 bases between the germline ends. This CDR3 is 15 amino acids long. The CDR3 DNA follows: TGCGCCAGCAGCCAAGAGTTAGCTAGCAATCAGCCCCAGCATTTT. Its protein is CASSQELASNQPQHF.

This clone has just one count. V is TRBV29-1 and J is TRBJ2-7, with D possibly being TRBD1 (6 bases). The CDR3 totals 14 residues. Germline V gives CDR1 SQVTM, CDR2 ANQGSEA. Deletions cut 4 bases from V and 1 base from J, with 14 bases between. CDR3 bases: TGCAGCGTTGTCCACTTGACAGGTTCCTACGAGCAGTACTTC. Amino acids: CSVVHLTGSYEQYF.

The CDR3 sequence is CASSRTGGSRWRGGELFF. CDR3 DNA: TGCGCCAGCAGCCGGACAGGGGGCTCCCGCTGGAGGGGCGGGGAGCTGTTTTTT. This sequence joins TRBV5-1 and TRBJ2-2; 11 bases map to TRBD1. This CDR3 has 18 residues. V lost 4 bases to trimming and J lost 7 bases; unmatched junction nucleotides: 15. Germline CDR1 is SGHRS and CDR2 is YFSETQ.

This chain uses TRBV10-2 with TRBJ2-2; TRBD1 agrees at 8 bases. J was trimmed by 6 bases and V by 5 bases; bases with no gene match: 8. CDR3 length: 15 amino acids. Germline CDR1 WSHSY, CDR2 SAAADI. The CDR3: CASSQGQGASGELFF. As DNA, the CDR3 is TGCGCCAGCAGTCAGGGGCAGGGGGCGTCCGGGGAGCTGTTTTTT.

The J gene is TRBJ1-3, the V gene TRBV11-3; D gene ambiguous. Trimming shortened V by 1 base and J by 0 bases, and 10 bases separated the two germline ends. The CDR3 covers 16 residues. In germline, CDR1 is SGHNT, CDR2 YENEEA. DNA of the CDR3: TGTGCCAGCAGCTTAGGTCGTGGCAGCTCTGGAAACACCATATATTTT. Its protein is CASSLGRGSSGNTIYF. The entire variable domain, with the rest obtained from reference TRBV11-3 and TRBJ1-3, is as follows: EAGVVQSPRYKIIEKKQPVAFWCNPISGHNTLYWYLQNLGQGPELLIRYENEEAVDDSQLPKDRFSAERLKGVDSTLKIQPAELGDSAVYLCASSLGRGSSGNTIYFGEGSWLTVV.

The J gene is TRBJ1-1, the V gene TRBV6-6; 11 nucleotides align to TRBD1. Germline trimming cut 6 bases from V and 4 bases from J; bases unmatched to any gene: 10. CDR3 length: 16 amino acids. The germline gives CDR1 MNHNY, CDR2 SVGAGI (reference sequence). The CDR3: CASRTGQGAWSTEAFF. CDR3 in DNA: TGTGCCAGCAGAACCGGACAGGGGGCGTGGAGCACTGAAGCTTTCTTT.

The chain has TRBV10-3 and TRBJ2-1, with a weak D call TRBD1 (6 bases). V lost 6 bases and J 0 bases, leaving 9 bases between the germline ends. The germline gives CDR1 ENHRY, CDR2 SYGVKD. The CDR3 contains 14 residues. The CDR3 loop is CAISQGGSYNEQFF. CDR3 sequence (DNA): TGTGCCATCAGCCAAGGGGGCTCCTACAATGAGCAGTTCTTC.

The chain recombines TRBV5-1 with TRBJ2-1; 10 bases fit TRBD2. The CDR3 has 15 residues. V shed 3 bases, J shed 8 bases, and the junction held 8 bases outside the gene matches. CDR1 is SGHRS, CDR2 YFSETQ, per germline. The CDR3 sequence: CASSSLAGVEHEQFF. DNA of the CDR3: TGCGCCAGCAGCTCGCTAGCGGGAGTTGAGCATGAGCAGTTCTTC.

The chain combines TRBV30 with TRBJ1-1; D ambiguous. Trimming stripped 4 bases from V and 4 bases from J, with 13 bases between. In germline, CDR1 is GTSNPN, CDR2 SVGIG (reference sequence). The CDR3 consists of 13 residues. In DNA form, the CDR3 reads TGTGCCTGGACAGAGGGAACCCGCACTGAAGCTTTCTTT. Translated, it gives CAWTEGTRTEAFF.

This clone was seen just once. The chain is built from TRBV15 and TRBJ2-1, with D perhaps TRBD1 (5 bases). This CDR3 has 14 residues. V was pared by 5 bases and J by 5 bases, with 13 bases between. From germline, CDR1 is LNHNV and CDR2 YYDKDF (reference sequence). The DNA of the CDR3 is TGTGCCACCAGCGGGGCTCTGGGGAACAATGAGCAGTTCTTC. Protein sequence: CATSGALGNNEQFF.

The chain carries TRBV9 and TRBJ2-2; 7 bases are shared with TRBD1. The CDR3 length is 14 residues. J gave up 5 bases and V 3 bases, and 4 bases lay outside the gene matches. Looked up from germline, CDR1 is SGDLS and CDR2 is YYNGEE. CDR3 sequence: CASSAVQGTGELFF. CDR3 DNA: TGTGCCAGCAGCGCCGTACAGGGGACCGGGGAGCTGTTTTTT.

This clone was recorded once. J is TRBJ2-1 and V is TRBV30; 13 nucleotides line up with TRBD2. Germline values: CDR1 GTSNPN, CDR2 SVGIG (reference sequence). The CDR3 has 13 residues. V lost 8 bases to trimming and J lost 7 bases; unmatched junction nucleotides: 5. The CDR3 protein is CAVTSGGMNEQFF. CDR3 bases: TGTGCCGTGACTAGCGGGGGGATGAATGAGCAGTTCTTC.

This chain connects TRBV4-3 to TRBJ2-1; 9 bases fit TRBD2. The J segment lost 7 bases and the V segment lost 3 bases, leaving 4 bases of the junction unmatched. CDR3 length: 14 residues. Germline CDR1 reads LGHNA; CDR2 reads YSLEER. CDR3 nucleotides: TGCGCCAGCAGCCATCGGCGGGGGGGGAATGAGCAGTTCTTC. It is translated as CASSHRRGGNEQFF.

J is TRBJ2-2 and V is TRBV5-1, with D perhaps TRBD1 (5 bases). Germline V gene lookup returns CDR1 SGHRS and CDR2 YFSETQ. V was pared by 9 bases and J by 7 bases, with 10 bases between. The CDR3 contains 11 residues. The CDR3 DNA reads TGCGCCACACAGGCGGACGGGGAGCTGTTTTTT. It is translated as CATQADGELFF.

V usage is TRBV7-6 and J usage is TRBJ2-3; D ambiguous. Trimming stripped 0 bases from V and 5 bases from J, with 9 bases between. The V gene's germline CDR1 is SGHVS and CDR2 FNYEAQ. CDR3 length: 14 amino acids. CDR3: CASSLASLVDTQYF. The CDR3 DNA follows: TGTGCCAGCAGCTTAGCGTCCCTAGTAGATACGCAGTATTTT.

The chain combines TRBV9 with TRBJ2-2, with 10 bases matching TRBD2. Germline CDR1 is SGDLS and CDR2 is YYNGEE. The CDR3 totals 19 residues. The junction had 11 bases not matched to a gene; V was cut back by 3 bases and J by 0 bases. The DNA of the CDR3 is TGTGCCAGCAGCGGAGGACTAGCGGACCTCATCGCGAACACCGGGGAGCTGTTTTTT. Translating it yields CASSGGLADLIANTGELFF. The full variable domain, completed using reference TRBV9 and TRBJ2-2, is DSGVTQTPKHLITATGQRVTLRCSPRSGDLSVYWYQQSLDQGLQFLIQYYNGEERAKGNILERFSAQQFPDLHSELNLSSLELGDSALYFCASSGGLADLIANTGELFFGEGSRLTVL.

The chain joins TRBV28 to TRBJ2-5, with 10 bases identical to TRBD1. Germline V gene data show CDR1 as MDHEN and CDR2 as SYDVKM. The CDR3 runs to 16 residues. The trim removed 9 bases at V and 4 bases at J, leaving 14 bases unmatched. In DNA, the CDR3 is TGTGCCAGTAAGACACAGGACAGGGGGAGAGGAGAGACCCAGTACTTC. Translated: CASKTQDRGRGETQYF. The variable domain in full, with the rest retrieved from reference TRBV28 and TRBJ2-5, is DVKVTQSSRYLVKRTGEKVFLECVQDMDHENMFWYRQDPGLGLRLIYFSYDVKMKEKGDIPEGYSVSREKKERFSLILESASTNQTSMYLCASKTQDRGRGETQYFGPGTRLLVL.

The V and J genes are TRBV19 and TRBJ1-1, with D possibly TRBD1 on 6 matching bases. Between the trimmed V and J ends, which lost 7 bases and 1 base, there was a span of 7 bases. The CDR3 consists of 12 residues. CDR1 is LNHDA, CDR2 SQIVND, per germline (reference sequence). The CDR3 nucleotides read TGTGCCAGTATACAGGGGAACACTGAAGCTTTCTTT. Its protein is CASIQGNTEAFF. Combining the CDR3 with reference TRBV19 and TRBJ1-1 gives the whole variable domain DGGITQSPKYLFRKEGQNVTLSCEQNLNHDAMYWYRQDPGQGLRLIYYSQIVNDFQKGDIAEGYSVSREKKESFPLTVTSAQKNPTAFYLCASIQGNTEAFFGQGTRLTVV.

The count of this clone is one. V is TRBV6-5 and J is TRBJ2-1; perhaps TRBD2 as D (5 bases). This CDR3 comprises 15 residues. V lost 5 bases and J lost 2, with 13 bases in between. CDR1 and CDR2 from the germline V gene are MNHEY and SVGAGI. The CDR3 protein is CASSGRLLAYNEQFF. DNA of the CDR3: TGTGCCAGCAGTGGCCGTTTACTAGCCTACAATGAGCAGTTCTTC.

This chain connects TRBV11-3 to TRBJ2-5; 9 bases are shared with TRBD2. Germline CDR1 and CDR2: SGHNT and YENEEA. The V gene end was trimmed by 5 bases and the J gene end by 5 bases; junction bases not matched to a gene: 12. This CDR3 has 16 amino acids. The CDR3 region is CASSHSISGRGETQYF. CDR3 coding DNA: TGTGCCAGCAGCCACTCGATTAGCGGGAGAGGGGAGACCCAGTACTTC.

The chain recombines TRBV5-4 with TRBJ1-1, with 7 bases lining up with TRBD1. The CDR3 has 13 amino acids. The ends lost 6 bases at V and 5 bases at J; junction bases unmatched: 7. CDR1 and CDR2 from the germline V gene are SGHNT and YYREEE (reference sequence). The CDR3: CASNKNRGTEAFF. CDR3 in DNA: TGTGCCAGCAACAAGAACAGGGGAACTGAAGCTTTCTTT.

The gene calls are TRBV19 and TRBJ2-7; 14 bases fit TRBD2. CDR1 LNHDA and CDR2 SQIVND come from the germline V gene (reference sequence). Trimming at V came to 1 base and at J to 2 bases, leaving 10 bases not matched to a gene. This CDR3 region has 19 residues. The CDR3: CASSIAGTSGGTAPYEQYF. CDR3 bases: TGTGCCAGTAGTATAGCAGGGACTAGCGGGGGAACGGCCCCCTACGAGCAGTACTTC.

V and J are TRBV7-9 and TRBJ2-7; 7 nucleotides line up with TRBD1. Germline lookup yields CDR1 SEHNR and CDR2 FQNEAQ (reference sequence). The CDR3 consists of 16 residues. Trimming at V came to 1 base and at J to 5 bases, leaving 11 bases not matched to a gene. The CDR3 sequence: CASSLVTGARLHEQYF. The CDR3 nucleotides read TGTGCCAGCAGCTTAGTAACAGGGGCCCGCCTCCACGAGCAGTACTTC.

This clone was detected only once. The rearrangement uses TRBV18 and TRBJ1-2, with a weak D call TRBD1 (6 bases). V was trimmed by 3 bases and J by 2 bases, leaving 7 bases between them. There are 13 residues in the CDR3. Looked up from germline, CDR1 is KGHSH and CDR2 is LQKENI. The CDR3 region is CASSPDRNYGYTF. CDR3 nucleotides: TGTGCCAGCTCACCCGACAGGAACTATGGCTACACCTTC.

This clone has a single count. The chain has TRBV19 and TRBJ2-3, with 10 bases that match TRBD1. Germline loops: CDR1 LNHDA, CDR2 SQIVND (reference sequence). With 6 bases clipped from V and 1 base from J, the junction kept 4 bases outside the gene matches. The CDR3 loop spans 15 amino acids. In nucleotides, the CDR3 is TGTGCCAGTAGCCTTGGGACAGGGGGCACAGATACGCAGTATTTT. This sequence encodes CASSLGTGGTDTQYF.

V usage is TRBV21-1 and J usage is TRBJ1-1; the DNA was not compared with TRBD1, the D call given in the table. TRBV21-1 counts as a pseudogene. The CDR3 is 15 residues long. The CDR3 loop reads CASSRPQGANTEAFF. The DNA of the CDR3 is TGTGCCAGCAGCAGACCACAGGGGGCGAACACTGAAGCTTTCTTT.